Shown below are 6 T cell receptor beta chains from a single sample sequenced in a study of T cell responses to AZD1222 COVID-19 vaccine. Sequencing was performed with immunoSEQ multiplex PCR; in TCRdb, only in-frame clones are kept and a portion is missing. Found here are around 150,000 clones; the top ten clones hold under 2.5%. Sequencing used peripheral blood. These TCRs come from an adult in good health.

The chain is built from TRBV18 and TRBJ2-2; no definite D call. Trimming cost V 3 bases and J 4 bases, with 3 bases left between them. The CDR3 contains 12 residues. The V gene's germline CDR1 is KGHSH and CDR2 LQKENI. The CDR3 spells CASSPVTGELFF. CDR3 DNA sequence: TGTGCCAGCTCACCCGTCACCGGGGAGCTGTTTTTT.

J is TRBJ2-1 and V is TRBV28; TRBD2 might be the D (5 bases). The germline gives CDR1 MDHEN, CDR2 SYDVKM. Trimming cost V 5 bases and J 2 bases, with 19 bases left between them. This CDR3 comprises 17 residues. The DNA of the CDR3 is TGTGCCAGCAGTCGACCCCCGAGGGAAGTAACCTACAATGAGCAGTTCTTC. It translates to CASSRPPREVTYNEQFF.

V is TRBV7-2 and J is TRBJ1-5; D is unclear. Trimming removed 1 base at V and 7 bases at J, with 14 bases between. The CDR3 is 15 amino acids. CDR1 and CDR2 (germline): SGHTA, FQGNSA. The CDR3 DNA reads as TGTGCCAGCAGCTTAGAGTGGGCCCAAAACCAGCCCCAGCATTTT. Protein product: CASSLEWAQNQPQHF.

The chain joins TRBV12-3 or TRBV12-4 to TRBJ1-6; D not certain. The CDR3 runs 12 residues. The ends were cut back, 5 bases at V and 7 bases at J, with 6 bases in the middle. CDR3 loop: CASSEVNSPLHF. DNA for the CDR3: TGTGCCAGCAGTGAAGTAAATTCACCCCTCCACTTT.

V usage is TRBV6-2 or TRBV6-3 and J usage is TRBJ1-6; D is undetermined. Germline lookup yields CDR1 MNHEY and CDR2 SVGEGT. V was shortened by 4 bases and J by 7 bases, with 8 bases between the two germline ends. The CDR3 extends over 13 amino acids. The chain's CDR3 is CASSLFTNSPLHF. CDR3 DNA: TGTGCCAGCAGTTTGTTCACCAATTCACCCCTCCACTTT.

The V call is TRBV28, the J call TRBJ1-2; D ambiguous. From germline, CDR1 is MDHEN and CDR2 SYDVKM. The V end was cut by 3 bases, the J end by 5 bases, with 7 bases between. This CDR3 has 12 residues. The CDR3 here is CASSLRLYGYTF. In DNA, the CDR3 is TGTGCCAGCAGTTTGAGGCTGTATGGCTACACCTTC.